Below, 29 T cell receptor beta chains from the same sample are listed, as sequenced in a study of cytomegalovirus exposure and HLA in healthy donors. The PCR had 60 Vbeta and 13 Jbeta primers. Profiled with immunoSEQ multiplex PCR; TCRdb holds only in-frame clones, not every one. The top ten hold about 1.5% of the sample, which has around 150,000 clones, around four fifths seen once. The material sequenced was PBMCs. Source of these receptors: a man between 25 and 39 years old in good health and CMV-seropositive.

The chain combines TRBV19 with TRBJ2-7; 10 bases match TRBD2. CDR1 is LNHDA and CDR2 is SQIVND in the germline V gene (reference sequence). Trimming removed 1 base from V and 4 bases from J; junction bases left unmatched: 7. The CDR3 consists of 16 residues. CDR3 sequence reads: CASSIGGGTSVYEQYF. As DNA, the CDR3 is TGTGCCAGTAGTATAGGCGGGGGGACTAGCGTTTACGAGCAGTACTTC.

The DNA for the CDR3 is TGTGCCAGCCAAACAGGGAGCTCCTACAATGAGCAGTTCTTC. Translated, it gives CASQTGSSYNEQFF. This chain connects TRBV28 to TRBJ2-1, with D tentatively TRBD1 (6 bases). CDR3 length: 14 residues. V dropped 8 bases and J dropped 0 bases, with 11 bases sitting between them. Looked up from germline, CDR1 is MDHEN and CDR2 is SYDVKM.

The V and J genes are TRBV7-9 and TRBJ2-1, with 10 bases identical to TRBD2. The CDR3 has 18 amino acids. After removal of 1 base from V and 2 bases from J, the junction contained 8 bases not matched to a gene. CDR1 SEHNR and CDR2 FQNEAQ come from the germline V gene (reference sequence). CDR3 sequence reads: CASSLGWTSGGAYNEQFF. The CDR3 DNA reads TGTGCCAGCAGCTTAGGGTGGACTAGCGGAGGGGCCTACAATGAGCAGTTCTTC.

V and J are TRBV29-1 and TRBJ1-2, with TRBD1 matching 9 bases. Trimming at V came to 4 bases and at J to 11 bases, leaving 11 bases not matched to a gene. Looked up from germline, CDR1 is SQVTM and CDR2 is ANQGSEA. The length of the CDR3 is 13 residues. In DNA, the CDR3 is TGCAGCGTTGCTACAGGGGGCCGTGTAGGTTACACCTTC. Protein product: CSVATGGRVGYTF.

The chain recombines TRBV6-1 with TRBJ2-1; D ambiguous. With 8 bases removed from V and 10 bases from J, the gap between germline ends came to 18 bases. Germline loops: CDR1 MNHNS, CDR2 SASEGT. The CDR3 runs to 13 residues. The CDR3 DNA reads as TGTGCCAGCCTGCCACAAATCTCCCAAGAGCAGTTCTTC. It is translated as CASLPQISQEQFF.

The gene calls are TRBV27 and TRBJ2-7; TRBD1 matches at 9 bases. The CDR3 runs to 14 residues. Trimming cost V 10 bases and J 7 bases; bases outside gene matches: 14. Germline-derived CDR1 and CDR2 are MNHEY and SMNVEV (reference sequence). The CDR3 DNA is TGTGCCACCAACAAACAGGGGGCTTTGGGGGAGCAGTACTTC. Its protein is CATNKQGALGEQYF.

V is TRBV4-2 and J is TRBJ2-6, with D uncertain. This CDR3 is built from 18 residues. V gave up 0 bases and J gave up 4 bases, with 16 bases separating them. Germline V lookup: CDR1 LGHNA, CDR2 YNFKEQ. The chain's CDR3 is CASSQDSPGVSGANVLTF. As DNA, the CDR3 is TGTGCCAGCAGCCAAGATAGTCCGGGTGTCTCGGGGGCCAACGTCCTGACTTTC.

Turning to this clone: The junction does not match germline at one end; this may be a read error. J is TRBJ2-1 and V is TRBV29-1; TRBD2 might be the D (6 bases). Germline CDR1 reads SQVTM; CDR2 reads ANQGSEA. The length of the CDR3 is 12 residues. The CDR3 reads CSAELTRYEQFF. CDR3 bases: TGCAGCGCTGAACTGACTAGATATGAGCAGTTCTTC.

The chain combines TRBV5-1 with TRBJ2-7; 8 nucleotides align to TRBD2. This CDR3 has 14 residues. Germline trimming cut 4 bases from V and 7 bases from J; bases unmatched to any gene: 10. Germline V gene lookup returns CDR1 SGHRS and CDR2 YFSETQ. This CDR3 is CASSGRAGVGEQYF. For the CDR3, the DNA is TGCGCCAGCAGCGGTCGAGCGGGGGTGGGTGAGCAGTACTTC. The whole variable domain, remainder taken from reference TRBV5-1 and TRBJ2-7, is KAGVTQTPRYLIKTRGQQVTLSCSPISGHRSVSWYQQTPGQGLQFLFEYFSETQRNKGNFPGRFSGRQFSNSRSEMNVSTLELGDSALYLCASSGRAGVGEQYFGPGTRLTVT.

This chain joins TRBV19 and TRBJ2-5, with 7 bases identical to TRBD2. Germline V gives CDR1 LNHDA, CDR2 SQIVND (reference sequence). With V trimmed by 10 bases and J by 3 bases, 14 bases remained unmatched. The CDR3 is 15 residues long. CDR3 coding DNA: TGTGCCACTACAGACGGGGCGGCGGGGGAAGAGACCCAGTACTTC. It encodes CATTDGAAGEETQYF.

This clone came up once. In DNA form, the CDR3 reads TGCAGCGTTGTCAGCCGAGGAACAGATACGCAGTATTTT. Its translation is CSVVSRGTDTQYF. V gene TRBV29-1 combines with J gene TRBJ2-3; D not certain. CDR1 SQVTM and CDR2 ANQGSEA come from the germline V gene. Trimming took off 4 bases at V and 3 bases at J, with 11 bases between the two ends. The length of the CDR3 is 13 residues.

This chain links TRBV5-1 with TRBJ2-1; no firm D call. Trimming cost V 0 bases and J 2 bases, with 9 bases left between them. Germline CDR1 SGHRS, CDR2 YFSETQ. The CDR3 length is 15 residues. Written as DNA, the CDR3 is TGCGCCAGCAGCTTGGACAGTTTCCCCTACAATGAGCAGTTCTTC. Translation: CASSLDSFPYNEQFF.

This chain joins TRBV6-5 and TRBJ1-2; TRBD1 matches at 7 bases. CDR3 length equals 14 residues. Germline-derived CDR1 and CDR2 are MNHEY and SVGAGI. The J segment lost 4 bases and the V segment lost 0 bases, leaving 2 bases of the junction unmatched. DNA for the CDR3: TGTGCCAGCAGTTACTCGACAGGGTTCTATGGCTACACCTTC. Amino acids: CASSYSTGFYGYTF.

V gene TRBV1 combines with J gene TRBJ1-2; the table's D gene call, TRBD1, was not cross checked with the DNA. TRBV1 is a recognized pseudogene. This CDR3 contains 15 residues. The chain's CDR3 is CTSSQGMTASYGYTF. The CDR3 DNA reads as TGCACCAGCAGCCAAGGGATGACAGCTTCCTATGGCTACACCTTC.

This chain connects TRBV30 to TRBJ1-4; D is unclear. V lost 0 bases to trimming and J lost 8 bases, with 4 bases between them. Germline lookup yields CDR1 GTSNPN and CDR2 SVGIG (reference sequence). CDR3 size: 11 residues. The CDR3 nucleotides read TGTGCCTGGAGTGTTGAGGAAAAACTGTTTTTT. Its translation: CAWSVEEKLFF.

The V gene is TRBV30, the J gene TRBJ1-1; D is perhaps TRBD1 (5 bases). The V and J ends lost 1 base and 4 bases respectively, with 13 bases between them. Germline V gives CDR1 GTSNPN, CDR2 SVGIG (reference sequence). The CDR3 totals 14 residues. The CDR3 region has the DNA TGTGCCTGGAGTGGACAGTTCCCGAGCACTGAAGCTTTCTTT. This encodes CAWSGQFPSTEAFF.

The rearrangement joins TRBV6-6 to TRBJ1-5; D is possibly TRBD1 (5 bases). Germline V gene lookup returns CDR1 MNHNY and CDR2 SVGAGI (reference sequence). V lost 0 bases and J lost 0, with 9 bases in between. This CDR3 has 16 residues. This CDR3 reads CASSYSGTHSNQPQHF. The CDR3 DNA follows: TGTGCCAGCAGTTACTCAGGGACTCATAGCAATCAGCCCCAGCATTTT.

The CDR3 nucleotides read TGTGCCAGCAGCTTAGCGAGGTGGTCCCGTAATGAAAAACTGTTTTTT. This sequence encodes CASSLARWSRNEKLFF. The V and J genes are TRBV7-6 and TRBJ1-4, with D hard to call. The CDR3 extends over 16 amino acids. Trimming took 0 bases from V and 4 from J, leaving 12 bases between them. CDR1 is SGHVS and CDR2 is FNYEAQ in the germline V gene.

This clone appeared a single time. The rearrangement joins TRBV5-4 to TRBJ1-1, with D maybe TRBD1 (6 bases). CDR1 is SGHNT and CDR2 is YYREEE in the germline V gene (reference sequence). Trimming stripped 6 bases from V and 6 bases from J, with 21 bases between. This CDR3 has 15 residues. The CDR3 region is CASTPGGQGWAEAFF. CDR3 DNA: TGTGCCAGCACCCCGGGGGGGCAGGGGTGGGCTGAAGCTTTCTTT.

The sample holds a few counts of this clone. This sequence joins TRBV7-9 and TRBJ1-1; 7 nucleotides match TRBD1. Germline CDR1 SEHNR, CDR2 FQNEAQ (reference sequence). V lost 9 bases, J lost 2 bases, and 6 bases stayed unmatched. This CDR3 has 13 amino acids. This CDR3 is CARPTGPNTEAFF. The CDR3 bases are TGTGCCAGGCCGACAGGGCCTAACACTGAAGCTTTCTTT.

The chain is built from TRBV18 and TRBJ2-3; D remains ambiguous. The germline V and J ends were trimmed by 1 base and 7 bases, with 12 bases remaining between them. Germline loops: CDR1 KGHSH, CDR2 LQKENI. The CDR3 consists of 14 residues. CDR3 sequence reads: CASSPLVEFNTQYF. CDR3 bases: TGTGCCAGCTCACCACTGGTAGAATTTAATACGCAGTATTTT.

The DNA for the CDR3 is TGTGCCAGCTCACCAGACAGGGACTATGGCTACACCTTC. Translation gives CASSPDRDYGYTF. The genes are TRBV18 and TRBJ1-2; TRBD1 aligns across 7 bases. Germline V gene data show CDR1 as KGHSH and CDR2 as LQKENI. Trimming took 2 bases from V and 3 from J; bases not matched to a gene: 0. There are 13 residues in the CDR3.

The V call is TRBV5-1, the J call TRBJ2-5, with TRBD2 matching over 9 bases. The V segment lost 0 bases and the J segment 5 bases; nucleotides outside the gene matches: 5. Germline V gives CDR1 SGHRS, CDR2 YFSETQ. This CDR3 is 15 amino acids long. Here the CDR3 DNA reads TGCGCCAGCAGCTTGGTCGCGGGGGGGGGCGAGACCCAGTACTTC. Its protein product is CASSLVAGGGETQYF.

V is TRBV2 and J is TRBJ2-3, with 14 bases identical to TRBD2. CDR1 is SNHLY and CDR2 is FYNNEI in the germline V gene. CDR3 size: 18 residues. With V trimmed by 3 bases and J by 2 bases, 7 bases remained unmatched. CDR3 nucleotide sequence: TGTGCCAGCAGTGAGTTGGGACTAGCGGGGGACCTCACAGATACGCAGTATTTT. This sequence encodes CASSELGLAGDLTDTQYF. Full variable domain (rest looked up from reference TRBV2 and TRBJ2-3): EPEVTQTPSHQVTQMGQEVILRCVPISNHLYFYWYRQILGQKVEFLVSFYNNEISEKSEIFDDQFSVERPDGSNFTLKIRSTKLEDSAMYFCASSELGLAGDLTDTQYFGPGTRLTVL.

The chain couples TRBV19 to TRBJ2-7; 8 bases agree with TRBD1. With V trimmed by 3 bases and J by 3 bases, 4 bases remained unmatched. Germline CDR1 reads LNHDA; CDR2 reads SQIVND (reference sequence). This CDR3 has 14 residues. CDR3 residues: CASSMTGVVYEQYF. CDR3 sequence (DNA): TGTGCCAGTAGTATGACAGGGGTCGTCTACGAGCAGTACTTC.

The V call is TRBV7-8, the J call TRBJ2-7, with TRBD2 identical over 12 bases. Germline V gives CDR1 SGHVS, CDR2 FQNEAQ. The J segment lost 7 bases and the V segment lost 5 bases, leaving 15 bases of the junction unmatched. The CDR3 runs to 17 residues. The CDR3 loop is CASSRAGTSGSPLEQYF. The CDR3 DNA is TGTGCCAGCAGCCGTGCCGGGACTAGCGGGTCCCCTCTAGAGCAGTACTTC.

CDR3 coding DNA: TGTGCCAGCAGCGCATTCGGGGGGAACACTGAAGCTTTCTTT. Translation gives CASSAFGGNTEAFF. This rearrangement joins TRBV9 to TRBJ1-1, with TRBD1 as a possible D gene (5 bases). CDR1 SGDLS and CDR2 YYNGEE come from the germline V gene. This CDR3 is built from 14 residues. The V and J ends lost 3 bases and 1 base respectively, with 10 bases between them.

V gene TRBV5-5 combines with J gene TRBJ1-4; no clear D. V was shortened by 5 bases and J by 4 bases, with 6 bases between the two germline ends. The germline gives CDR1 SGHKS, CDR2 YYEKEE (reference sequence). The CDR3 covers 12 residues. CDR3 sequence reads: CASSPNNEKLFF. CDR3 bases: TGTGCCAGCAGTCCCAATAATGAAAAACTGTTTTTT.

The chain carries TRBV7-9 and TRBJ2-1; 9 bases align to TRBD2. Germline CDR1 and CDR2: SEHNR and FQNEAQ (reference sequence). V gave up 5 bases and J gave up 8 bases; unmatched junction bases: 10. The CDR3 is 15 amino acids. The CDR3 bases are TGTGCCAGCAGCATGTTGGCGGGGGGGCCGTATGAGCAGTTCTTC. Translated, it gives CASSMLAGGPYEQFF.